Given below is one T cell receptor (beta chain) in context. Method: immunoSEQ multiplex PCR; TCRdb's copy keeps in-frame clones and lacks some. The sample contains about 1.5 million clones, 95% to 99% of which appear only once. This specimen comes from a study of shared clonotypes between healthy human individuals. The CDR3 extends over 13 amino acids. Trimming took off 2 bases at V and 2 bases at J, with 6 bases between the two ends. CDR1 is SGHDN and CDR2 is FVKESK in the germline V gene. The receptor's source is a man between 25 and 39 years old in good health. The gene calls are TRBV14 and TRBJ1-2; D not resolved. Sequencing used naive CD4+ T cells sorted from blood. This sample's subset: CD45RA+ positively selected. CDR3 nucleotides: TGTGCCAGCAGCCAAAAGATGAACTATGGCTACACCTTC. It is translated as CASSQKMNYGYTF.